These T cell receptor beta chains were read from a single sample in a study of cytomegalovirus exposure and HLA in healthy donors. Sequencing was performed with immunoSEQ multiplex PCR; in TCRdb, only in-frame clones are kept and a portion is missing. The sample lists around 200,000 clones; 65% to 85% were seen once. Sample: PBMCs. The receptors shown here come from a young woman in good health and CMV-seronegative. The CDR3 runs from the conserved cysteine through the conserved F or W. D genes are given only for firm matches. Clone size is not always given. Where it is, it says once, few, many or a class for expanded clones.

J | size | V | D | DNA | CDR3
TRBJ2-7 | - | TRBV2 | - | TGTGCCAGCAGTTACCGGCGACTCCTCGACGAGCAGTACTTC | CASSYRRLLDEQYF
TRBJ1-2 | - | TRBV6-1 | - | TGTGCCAGCAGTGGGCAGGGCTATGGCTACACCTTC | CASSGQGYGYTF
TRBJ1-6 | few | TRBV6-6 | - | TGTGCCAGCAGTGCGGGGGATGGTTCACCCCTCCACTTT | CASSAGDGSPLHF
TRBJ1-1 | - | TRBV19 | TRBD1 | TGTGCCAGTAACCGGGACAGGGGTACTGAAGCTTTCTTT | CASNRDRGTEAFF
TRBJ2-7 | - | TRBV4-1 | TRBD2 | TGCGCCAGCAGCTATGAGGCGAGGAGCGGGAGGTACTCGAGCTCCTACGAGCAGTACTTC | CASSYEARSGRYSSSYEQYF
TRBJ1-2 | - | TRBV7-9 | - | TGTGCCAGCAGCTTAGCGAGACAGGCCTATGGCTACACCTTC | CASSLARQAYGYTF
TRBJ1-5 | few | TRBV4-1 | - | TGCGCCAGCAGCCCGGGACATGGAAATCAGCCCCAGCATTTT | CASSPGHGNQPQHF
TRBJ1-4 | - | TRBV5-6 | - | TGTGCCAGCAGCTTAGGGGGGGGGACTGAGGTAGAAACTAATGAAAAACTGTTTTTT | CASSLGGGTEVETNEKLFF
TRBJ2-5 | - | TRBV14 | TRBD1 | TGTGCCAGCAGCCAAATCAGGGGGCTCGGAGAGACCCAGTACTTC | CASSQIRGLGETQYF
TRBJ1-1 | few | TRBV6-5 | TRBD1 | TGTGCCAGCAGTAAACCGGGACAGGGCAACACTGAAGCTTTCTTT | CASSKPGQGNTEAFF
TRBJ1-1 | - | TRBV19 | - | TGTGCCACTTGGAGGAACATGAACACTGAAGCTTTCTTT | CATWRNMNTEAFF
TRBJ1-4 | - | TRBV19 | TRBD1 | TGTGCCAGTAACGACAGGGGCACTAATGAAAAACTGTTTTTT | CASNDRGTNEKLFF
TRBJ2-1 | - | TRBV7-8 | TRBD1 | TGTGCCAGCAGCGCCAGGACAGGGGGCTCCTACAATGAGCAGTTCTTC | CASSARTGGSYNEQFF
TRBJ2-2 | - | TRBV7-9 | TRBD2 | TGTGCCAGCAGCTTAGTAGCGGGGCAAAACACCGGGGAGCTGTTTTTT | CASSLVAGQNTGELFF
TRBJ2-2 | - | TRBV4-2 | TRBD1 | TGTGCCAGCAGCCAAATAGGACAGGGCAATGTCGGGGAGCTGTTTTTT | CASSQIGQGNVGELFF
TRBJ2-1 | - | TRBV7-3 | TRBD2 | TGTGCCAGCAGCTTAAAGCCTAGCGGGGCCGATACCTACAATGAGCAGTTCTTC | CASSLKPSGADTYNEQFF
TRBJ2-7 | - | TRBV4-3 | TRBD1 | TGCGCCAGCAGCCAAGAACAGGGGTCATCCTACGAGCAGTACTTC | CASSQEQGSSYEQYF
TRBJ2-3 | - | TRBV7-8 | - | TGTGCCAGCAGCTTAGGGGGCCAGACAGATACGCAGTATTTT | CASSLGGQTDTQYF
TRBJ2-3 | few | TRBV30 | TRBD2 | TGTGCCTGGAGTGAGGGACTAGCGGGGATCACAGATACGCAGTATTTT | CAWSEGLAGITDTQYF
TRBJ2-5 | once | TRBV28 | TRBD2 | TGTGCCAGCAGGCCTAGCGGGGGGCCCGAGACCCAGTACTTC | CASRPSGGPETQYF
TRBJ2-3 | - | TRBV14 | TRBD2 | TGTGCCAGCAGCCAAGAATACGGCGGGGGTACAGATACGCAGTATTTT | CASSQEYGGGTDTQYF
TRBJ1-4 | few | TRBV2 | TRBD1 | TGTGCCAGCATCCCGACAGGGGGCTTTAATGAAAAACTGTTTTTT | CASIPTGGFNEKLFF
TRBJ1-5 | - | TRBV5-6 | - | TGTGCCAGCAGCCGGGAACTTGGACGGGACAATCAGCCCCAGCATTTT | CASSRELGRDNQPQHF
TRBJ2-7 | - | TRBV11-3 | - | TGTGCCAGCAGCTTAGCAGGGCCCAGCTACGAGCAGTACTTC | CASSLAGPSYEQYF
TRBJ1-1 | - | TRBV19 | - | TGTGCCAGTAGTACCAAAAGGCAGGGGCCTGAAGCTTTCTTT | CASSTKRQGPEAFF
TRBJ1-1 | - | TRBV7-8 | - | TGTGCCAGCAACCAGAACATGAACACTGAAGCTTTCTTT | CASNQNMNTEAFF
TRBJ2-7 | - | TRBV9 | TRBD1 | TGTGCCAGCAGCGTATACCCTACCGGGACAGGGGAGAGCGACGAGCAGTACTTC | CASSVYPTGTGESDEQYF
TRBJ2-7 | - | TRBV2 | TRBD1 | TGTGCCACCGAGGGACAGGGTGCCTACGAGCAGTACTTC | CATEGQGAYEQYF
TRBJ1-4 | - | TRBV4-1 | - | TGCGCCAGCAGCCAGTCAACACTCAGGGGTGAAAAACTGTTTTTT | CASSQSTLRGEKLFF
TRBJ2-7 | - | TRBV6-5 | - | TGTGCCAGCATGACTGACTCCTACGAGCAGTACTTC | CASMTDSYEQYF
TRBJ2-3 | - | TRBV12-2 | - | TGTGCAAGTCGCTCCGGGACTAGCACAGATACGCAGTATTTT | CASRSGTSTDTQYF
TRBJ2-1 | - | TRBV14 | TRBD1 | TGTGCCAGCAGCCAACGTCGAGGGGGCTATGAGCAGTTCTTC | CASSQRRGGYEQFF
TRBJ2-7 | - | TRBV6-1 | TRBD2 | TGTGCCAGCAGGAGAGAGCGGGAGGGCTCCTACGAGCAGTACTTC | CASRREREGSYEQYF
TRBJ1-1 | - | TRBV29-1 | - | TGCAGCGTTTTGTCTCCCACTGAAGCTTTCTTT | CSVLSPTEAFF
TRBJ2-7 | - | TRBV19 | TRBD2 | TGTGCCAGTAGCACTCGGACTAGCGGGAGGGCCGTGAAAGAGCAGTACTTC | CASSTRTSGRAVKEQYF
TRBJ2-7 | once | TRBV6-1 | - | TGTGCCAGCAGTGAAGAAGGCGGGGGCGCCTACGAGCAGTACTTC | CASSEEGGGAYEQYF
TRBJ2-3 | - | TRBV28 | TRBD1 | TGTGCCAGCAACCACGGGGAACAGGGGGCAACAGATACGCAGTATTTT | CASNHGEQGATDTQYF
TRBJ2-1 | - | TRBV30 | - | TGTGCCTGGAGTGACACTATTTACGGCAATGAGCAGTTCTTC | CAWSDTIYGNEQFF